The clone carrying this T cell receptor (beta chain) was seen only a few times. This entry is derived from a study of blood T cell repertoires in COVID-19. Study background: Whether acute or convalescent, the COVID-19 samples came from the United States, Italy and Spain.

The germline V gene encodes CDR1 ENHRY and CDR2 SYGVKD. The CDR3 totals 12 residues. Trimming at V came to 4 bases and at J to 12 bases, leaving 6 bases not matched to a gene. A Seattle source enrolled patients during active infection and followed them longitudinally. Source study methods: Estimation of nucleated cell counts was performed using reference gene primer amplification. Clones were sequenced by immunoSEQ multiplex PCR, and TCRdb holds only the in-frame ones, with some missing. From that table come the V and J calls and clone size; the DNA was used to work out D and trimming. Seen here are approximately 200,000 clones, roughly 84% observed once, and the top ten hold roughly a tenth.

The rearrangement joins TRBV10-3 to TRBJ1-1; 9 bases match TRBD1. The clonotype was recovered from a woman aged 80 or over with COVID-19, enrolled during active disease. Specimen: peripheral blood. The CDR3 nucleotides read TGTGCCATCAGTGGTGGGGGACAGGGAACTTTCTTT. Translating gives CAISGGGQGTFF.